This T cell receptor beta chain was obtained from a study of T-cell memory formation after mild COVID-19. At the level of the study: In these data, TCR clusters were largely donor specific. Study-wide findings and caveats: Pre-infection memory showed some responding clones, and this suggested that cross-reactive memory joined. Contracting clones localized mainly to CM and EM when CD4+ and mainly to EMRA when CD8+.

This clonotype was counted many times. Its antigen is not identified. There are 11 residues in the CDR3. Germline V lookup: CDR1 DFQATT, CDR2 SNEGSKA (reference sequence). Trimming stripped 6 bases from V and 5 bases from J, with 9 bases between. Via MiXCR, TCRdb re-called the 5' RACE reads, giving one row per CDR3 protein. The sample holds hundreds of thousands of distinct CDR3 sequences, approximately 15% seen once. Sequenced material: PBMCs or a T cell subset sorted from them (not recorded which). The sequence came from an adult woman who had mild COVID-19 (a few samples of this study predate the infection). Cell type and time point are not known. This chain links TRBV20-1 with TRBJ2-3; no clear D. CDR3 nucleotides: TGCAGTGCCGCCTCGGGAGATACGCAGTATTTT. Its protein is CSAASGDTQYF.